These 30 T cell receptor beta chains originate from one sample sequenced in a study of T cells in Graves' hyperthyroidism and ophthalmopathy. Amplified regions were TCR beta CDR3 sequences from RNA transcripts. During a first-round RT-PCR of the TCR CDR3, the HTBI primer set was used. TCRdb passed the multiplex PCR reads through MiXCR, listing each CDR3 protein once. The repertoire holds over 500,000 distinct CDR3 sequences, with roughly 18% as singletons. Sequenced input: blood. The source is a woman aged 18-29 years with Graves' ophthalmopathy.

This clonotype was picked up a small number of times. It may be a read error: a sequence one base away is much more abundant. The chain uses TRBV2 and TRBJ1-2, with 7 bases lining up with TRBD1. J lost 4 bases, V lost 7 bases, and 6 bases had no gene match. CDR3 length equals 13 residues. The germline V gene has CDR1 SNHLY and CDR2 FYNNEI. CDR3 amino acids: CASNQGGAYGYTF. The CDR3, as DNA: TGTGCCAGCAACCAGGGGGGGGCCTATGGCTACACCTTC. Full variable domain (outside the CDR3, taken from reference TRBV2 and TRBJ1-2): EPEVTQTPSHQVTQMGQEVILRCVPISNHLYFYWYRQILGQKVEFLVSFYNNEISEKSEIFDDQFSVERPDGSNFTLKIRSTKLEDSAMYFCASNQGGAYGYTFGSGTRLTVV.

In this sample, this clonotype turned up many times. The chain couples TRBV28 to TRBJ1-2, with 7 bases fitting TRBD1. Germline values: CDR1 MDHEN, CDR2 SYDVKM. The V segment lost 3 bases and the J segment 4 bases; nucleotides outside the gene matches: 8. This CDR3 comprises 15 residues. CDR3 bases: TGTGCCAGCAGTTTCCTCCACAGGGGCGGCTATGGCTACACCTTC. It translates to CASSFLHRGGYGYTF.

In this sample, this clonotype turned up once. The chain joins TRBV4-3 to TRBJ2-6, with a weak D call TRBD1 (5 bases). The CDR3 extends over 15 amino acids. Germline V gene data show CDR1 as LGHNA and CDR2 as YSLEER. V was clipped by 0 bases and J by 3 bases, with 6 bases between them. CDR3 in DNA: TGCGCCAGCAGCCAAGACAGGGTTGGGGCCAACGTCCTGACTTTC. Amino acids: CASSQDRVGANVLTF.

The CDR3 is CASIDDSGNTIYF. The CDR3 coding sequence is TGTGCCAGCATCGATGACTCTGGAAACACCATATATTTT. The chain carries TRBV12-3 or TRBV12-4 and TRBJ1-3; no definite D call. V shed 7 bases and J shed 0 bases, with 7 bases lying between them. This CDR3 comprises 13 residues.

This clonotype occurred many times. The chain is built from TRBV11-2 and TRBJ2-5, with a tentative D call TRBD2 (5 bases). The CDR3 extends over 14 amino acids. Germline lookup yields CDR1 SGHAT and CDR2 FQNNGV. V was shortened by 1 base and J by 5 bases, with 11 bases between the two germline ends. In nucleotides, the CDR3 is TGTGCCAGCAGCTTAGGAGGGCCGCGGGAGACCCAGTACTTC. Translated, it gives CASSLGGPRETQYF.

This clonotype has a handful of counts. The CDR3 here is CASSGLAGASYEQYF. CDR3 coding DNA: TGTGCCAGCTCTGGTCTAGCGGGAGCCTCCTACGAGCAGTACTTC. This chain uses TRBV6-2 or TRBV6-3 with TRBJ2-7, with 10 bases aligning to TRBD2. This CDR3 has 15 amino acids. Trimming took 8 bases from V and 0 from J; bases not matched to a gene: 7. CDR1 and CDR2 from the germline V gene are MNHEY and SVGEGT.

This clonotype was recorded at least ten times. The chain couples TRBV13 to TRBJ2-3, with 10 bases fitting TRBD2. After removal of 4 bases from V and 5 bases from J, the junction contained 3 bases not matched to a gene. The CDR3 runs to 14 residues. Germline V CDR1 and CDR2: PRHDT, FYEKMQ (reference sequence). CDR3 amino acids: CASSSLAGGDTQYF. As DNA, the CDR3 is TGTGCCAGCAGCTCCTTAGCGGGAGGAGATACGCAGTATTTT.

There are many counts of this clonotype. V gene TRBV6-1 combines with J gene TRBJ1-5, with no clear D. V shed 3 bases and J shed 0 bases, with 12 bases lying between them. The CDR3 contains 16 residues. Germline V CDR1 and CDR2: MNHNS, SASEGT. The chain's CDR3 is CASSDSLAYSNQPQHF. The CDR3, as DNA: TGTGCCAGCAGTGACTCTCTGGCGTATAGCAATCAGCCCCAGCATTTT.

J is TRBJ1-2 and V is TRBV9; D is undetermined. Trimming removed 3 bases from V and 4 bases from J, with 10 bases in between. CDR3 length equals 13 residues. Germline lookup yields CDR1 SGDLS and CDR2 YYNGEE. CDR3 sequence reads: CASSGPRVYGYTF. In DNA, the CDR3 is TGTGCCAGCAGCGGTCCAAGGGTCTATGGCTACACCTTC.

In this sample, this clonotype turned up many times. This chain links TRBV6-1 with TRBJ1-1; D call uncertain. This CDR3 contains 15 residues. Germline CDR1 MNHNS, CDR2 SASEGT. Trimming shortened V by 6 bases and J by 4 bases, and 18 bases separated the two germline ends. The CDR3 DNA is TGTGCCAGCAGAATTGGTGACGGGCTCAGCACTGAAGCTTTCTTT. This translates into CASRIGDGLSTEAFF.

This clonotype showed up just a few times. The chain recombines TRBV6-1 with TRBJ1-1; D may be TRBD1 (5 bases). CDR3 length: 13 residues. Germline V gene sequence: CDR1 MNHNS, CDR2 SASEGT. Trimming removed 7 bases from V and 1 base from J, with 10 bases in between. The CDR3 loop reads CASKAGQNTEAFF. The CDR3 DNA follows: TGTGCCAGCAAAGCCGGACAGAACACTGAAGCTTTCTTT.

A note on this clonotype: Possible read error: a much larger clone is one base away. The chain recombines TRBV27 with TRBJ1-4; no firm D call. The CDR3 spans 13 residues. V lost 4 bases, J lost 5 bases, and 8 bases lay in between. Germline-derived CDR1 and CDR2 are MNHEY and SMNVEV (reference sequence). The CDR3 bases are TGTGCCAGCAGTTCATCGACGAATGAAAAACTGTTTTTT. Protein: CASSSSTNEKLFF.

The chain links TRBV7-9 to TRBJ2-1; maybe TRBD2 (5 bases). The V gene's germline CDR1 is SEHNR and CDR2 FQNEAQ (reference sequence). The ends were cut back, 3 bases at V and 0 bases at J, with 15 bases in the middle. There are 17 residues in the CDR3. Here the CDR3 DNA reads TGTGCCAGCAGCTTTGCGGGCGGGCCGATCTCCTACAATGAGCAGTTCTTC. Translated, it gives CASSFAGGPISYNEQFF.

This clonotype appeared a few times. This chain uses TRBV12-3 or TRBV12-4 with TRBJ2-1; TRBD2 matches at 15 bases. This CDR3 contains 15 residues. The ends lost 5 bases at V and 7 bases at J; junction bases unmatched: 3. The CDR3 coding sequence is TGTGCCAGCAGTGGACTAGCGGGAGGGCGGAATGAGCAGTTCTTC. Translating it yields CASSGLAGGRNEQFF.

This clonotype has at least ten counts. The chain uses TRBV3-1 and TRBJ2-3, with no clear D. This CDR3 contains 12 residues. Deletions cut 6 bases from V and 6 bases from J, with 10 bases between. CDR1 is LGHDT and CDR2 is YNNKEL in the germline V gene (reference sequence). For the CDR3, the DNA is TGTGCCAGCAGGTCGAGCGAGGATACGCAGTATTTT. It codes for CASRSSEDTQYF.

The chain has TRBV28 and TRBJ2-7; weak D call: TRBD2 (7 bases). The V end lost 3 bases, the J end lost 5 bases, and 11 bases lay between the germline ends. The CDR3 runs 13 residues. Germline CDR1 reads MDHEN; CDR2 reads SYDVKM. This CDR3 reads CASSLAGADEQYF. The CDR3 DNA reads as TGTGCCAGCAGTTTGGCGGGGGCTGACGAGCAGTACTTC.

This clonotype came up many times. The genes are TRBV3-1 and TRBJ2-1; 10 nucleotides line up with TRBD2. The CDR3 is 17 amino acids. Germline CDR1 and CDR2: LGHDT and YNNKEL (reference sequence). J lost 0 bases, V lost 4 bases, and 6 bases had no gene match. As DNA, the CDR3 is TGTGCCAGCAGCCCGAGAGGACTAGCGGACTCCTACAATGAGCAGTTCTTC. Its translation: CASSPRGLADSYNEQFF.

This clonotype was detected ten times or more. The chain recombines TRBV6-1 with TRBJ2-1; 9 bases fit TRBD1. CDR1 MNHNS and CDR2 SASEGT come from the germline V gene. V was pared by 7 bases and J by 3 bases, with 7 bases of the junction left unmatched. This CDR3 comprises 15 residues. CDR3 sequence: CASNIGTGNYNEQFF. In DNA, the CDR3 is TGTGCCAGCAATATTGGGACAGGGAACTACAATGAGCAGTTCTTC.

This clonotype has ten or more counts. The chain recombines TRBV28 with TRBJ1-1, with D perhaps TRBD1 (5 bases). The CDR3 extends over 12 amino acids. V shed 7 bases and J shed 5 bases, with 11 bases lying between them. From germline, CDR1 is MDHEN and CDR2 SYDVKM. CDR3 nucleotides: TGTGCCAGCATACGGGGGGGGACTGAAGCTTTCTTT. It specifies CASIRGGTEAFF.

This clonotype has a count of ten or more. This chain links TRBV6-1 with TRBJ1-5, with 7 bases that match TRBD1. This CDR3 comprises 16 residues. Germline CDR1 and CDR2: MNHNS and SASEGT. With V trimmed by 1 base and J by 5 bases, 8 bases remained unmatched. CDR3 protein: CASSEVGTVVYQPQHF. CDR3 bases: TGTGCCAGCAGTGAAGTTGGGACAGTAGTCTATCAGCCCCAGCATTTT.

CDR3 nucleotides: TGTGCCAGCACCGAGGGCCTCCAAGAGACCCAGTACTTC. Protein sequence: CASTEGLQETQYF. The genes are TRBV2 and TRBJ2-5; tentatively, D is TRBD2 (5 bases). Trimming left V 7 bases short and J 1 base short, with 10 bases between. This CDR3 is 13 amino acids long. From germline, CDR1 is SNHLY and CDR2 FYNNEI. Combining the CDR3 with reference TRBV2 and TRBJ2-5 gives the whole variable domain EPEVTQTPSHQVTQMGQEVILRCVPISNHLYFYWYRQILGQKVEFLVSFYNNEISEKSEIFDDQFSVERPDGSNFTLKIRSTKLEDSAMYFCASTEGLQETQYFGPGTRLLVL.

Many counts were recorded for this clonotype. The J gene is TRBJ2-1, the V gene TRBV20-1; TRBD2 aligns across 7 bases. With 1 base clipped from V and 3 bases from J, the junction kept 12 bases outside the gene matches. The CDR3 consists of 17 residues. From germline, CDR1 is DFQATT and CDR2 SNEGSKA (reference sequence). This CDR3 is CSARVGVLAEYYNEQFF. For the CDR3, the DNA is TGCAGTGCTAGAGTTGGTGTTCTAGCGGAGTACTACAATGAGCAGTTCTTC.

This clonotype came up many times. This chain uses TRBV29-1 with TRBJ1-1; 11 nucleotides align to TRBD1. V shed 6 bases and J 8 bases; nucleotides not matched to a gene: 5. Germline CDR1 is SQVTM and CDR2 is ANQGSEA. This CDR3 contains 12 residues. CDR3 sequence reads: CSVGTGGVEAFF. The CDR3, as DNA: TGCAGCGTGGGGACAGGGGGAGTCGAAGCTTTCTTT.

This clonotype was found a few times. The CDR3 loop reads CASVAELRSQPQHF. The DNA of the CDR3 is TGTGCCAGCGTAGCGGAGTTAAGAAGTCAGCCCCAGCATTTT. The chain has TRBV28 and TRBJ1-5; D uncertain. CDR1 and CDR2 from the germline V gene are MDHEN and SYDVKM. The CDR3 covers 14 residues. V was pared by 8 bases and J by 6 bases, with 17 bases between.

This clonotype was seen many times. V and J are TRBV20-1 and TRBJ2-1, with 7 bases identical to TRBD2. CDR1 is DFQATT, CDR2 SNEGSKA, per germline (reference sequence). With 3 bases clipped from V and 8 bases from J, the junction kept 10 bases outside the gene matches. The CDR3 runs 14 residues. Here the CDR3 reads CSASDGTNFDEQFF. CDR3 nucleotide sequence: TGCAGTGCTAGTGACGGGACTAACTTCGATGAGCAGTTCTTC.

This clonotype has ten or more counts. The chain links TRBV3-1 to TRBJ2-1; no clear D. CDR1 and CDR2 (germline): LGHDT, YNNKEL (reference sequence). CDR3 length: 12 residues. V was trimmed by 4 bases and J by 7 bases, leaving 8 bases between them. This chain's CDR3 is CASSRTANEQFF. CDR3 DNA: TGTGCCAGCAGCCGAACAGCTAATGAGCAGTTCTTC.

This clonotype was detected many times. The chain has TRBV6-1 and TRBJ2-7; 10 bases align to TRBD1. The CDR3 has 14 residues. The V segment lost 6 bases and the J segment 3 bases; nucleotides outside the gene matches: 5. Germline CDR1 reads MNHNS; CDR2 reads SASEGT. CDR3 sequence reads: CASSARTGGYEQYF. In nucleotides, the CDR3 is TGTGCCAGCAGCGCAAGGACAGGGGGCTACGAGCAGTACTTC.

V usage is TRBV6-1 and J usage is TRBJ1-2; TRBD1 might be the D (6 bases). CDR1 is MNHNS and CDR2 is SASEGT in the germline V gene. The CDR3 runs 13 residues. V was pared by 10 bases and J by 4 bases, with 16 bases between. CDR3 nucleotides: TGTGCCACCTCCAGGGGTTTGGTCTATGGCTACACCTTC. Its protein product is CATSRGLVYGYTF.

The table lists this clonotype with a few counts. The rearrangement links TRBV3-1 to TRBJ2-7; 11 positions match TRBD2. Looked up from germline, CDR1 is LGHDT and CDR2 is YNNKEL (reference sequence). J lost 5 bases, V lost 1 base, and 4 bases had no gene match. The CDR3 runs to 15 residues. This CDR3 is CASSQGSGGANEQYF. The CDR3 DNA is TGTGCCAGCAGCCAAGGTAGCGGGGGGGCTAACGAGCAGTACTTC.

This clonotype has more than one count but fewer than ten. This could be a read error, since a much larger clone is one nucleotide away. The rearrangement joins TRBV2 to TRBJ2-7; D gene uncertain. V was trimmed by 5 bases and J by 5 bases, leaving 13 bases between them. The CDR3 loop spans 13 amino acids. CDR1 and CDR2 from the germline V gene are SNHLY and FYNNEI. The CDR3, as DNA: TGTGCCAGCAGTTTTTTGGGCTTCGACGAGCAGTACTTC. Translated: CASSFLGFDEQYF.